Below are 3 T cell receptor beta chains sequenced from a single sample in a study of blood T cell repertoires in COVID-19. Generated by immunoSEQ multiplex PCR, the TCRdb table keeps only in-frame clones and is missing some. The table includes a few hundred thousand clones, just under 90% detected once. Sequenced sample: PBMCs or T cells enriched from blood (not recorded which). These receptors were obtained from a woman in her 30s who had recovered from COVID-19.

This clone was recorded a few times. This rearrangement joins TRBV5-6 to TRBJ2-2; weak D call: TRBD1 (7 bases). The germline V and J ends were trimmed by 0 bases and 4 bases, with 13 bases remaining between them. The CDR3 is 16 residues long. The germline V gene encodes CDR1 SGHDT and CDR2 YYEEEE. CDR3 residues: CASSLGRQGGTGELFF. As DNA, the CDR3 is TGTGCCAGCAGCTTGGGGCGCCAGGGGGGCACCGGGGAGCTGTTTTTT.

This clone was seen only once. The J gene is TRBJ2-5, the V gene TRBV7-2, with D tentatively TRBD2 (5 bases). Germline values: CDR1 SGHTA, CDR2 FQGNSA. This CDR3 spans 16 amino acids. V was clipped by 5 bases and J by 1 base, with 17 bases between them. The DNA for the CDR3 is TGTGCCAGCAGCGCGAGCGGCAGTGTCTTCCAAGAGACCCAGTACTTC. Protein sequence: CASSASGSVFQETQYF.

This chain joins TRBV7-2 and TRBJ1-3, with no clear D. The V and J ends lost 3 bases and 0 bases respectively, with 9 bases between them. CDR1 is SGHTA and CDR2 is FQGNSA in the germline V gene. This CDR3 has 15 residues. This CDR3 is CASSLTPNSGNTIYF. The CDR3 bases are TGTGCCAGCAGCTTGACACCCAACTCTGGAAACACCATATATTTT. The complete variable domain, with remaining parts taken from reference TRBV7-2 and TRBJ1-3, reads GAGVSQSPSNKVTEKGKDVELRCDPISGHTALYWYRQSLGQGLEFLIYFQGNSAPDKSGLPSDRFSAERTGGSVSTLTIQRTQQEDSAVYLCASSLTPNSGNTIYFGEGSWLTVV.